The rows below give T cell receptor beta chains drawn from one sample of a study of metastatic and nonmetastatic thyroid tumors. TCRdb reassembled clones from the PCR reads with MiXCR. The table lists about 70,000 clones, about 17% of them singletons, with 9.5% to 15% in the top ten. Sequencing was carried out using blood. The receptors shown here come from a female donor with papillary thyroid cancer or a benign thyroid nodule (not recorded which). Some clones in this sample may be carry-over from other donors' samples. Each CDR3 is given with its conserved first and last residue. D genes are given only for firm matches. Expanded clones get a size class; other rows say once, few or many, or leave the size out.

abundance	v_gene	j_gene	d_gene	CDR3aa
many	TRBV6-5	TRBJ2-3	NA	CASSYLGERYF
many	TRBV10-3	TRBJ2-3	NA	CAISGSDRESTDTQYF
many	TRBV5-1	TRBJ2-2	NA	CASSLAGMNTGELFF
many	TRBV27	TRBJ2-2	NA	CASSLRTLNTGELFF
many	TRBV6-2/TRBV6-3	TRBJ1-2	NA	CASSVNSYGYTF
many	TRBV24-1	TRBJ2-5	TRBD1	CATSHGRTGGAETQYF
NA	TRBV11-3	TRBJ2-2	TRBD2	CASSEGLAGLTLELFF
NA	TRBV5-1	TRBJ1-1	NA	CASSLATGLTEAFF
NA	TRBV7-2	TRBJ2-3	TRBD2	CANSLAGWRGDTQYF
NA	TRBV25-1	TRBJ2-1	NA	CASSHDRWGAIRRTTTYNEQFF
many	TRBV18	TRBJ2-7	NA	CASSPVPQGAHEQYF
few	TRBV28	TRBJ1-1	NA	CASSLSRGHTEAFF
NA	TRBV3-1	TRBJ1-2	TRBD1	CASTPGTGHGYTF
once	TRBV11-1	TRBJ2-3	TRBD2	CASSLVLASVSTDTQYF
many	TRBV20-1	TRBJ2-1	TRBD2	CSARDGTSGRSNEQFF
NA	TRBV4-3	TRBJ2-1	TRBD2	CASSQGTSSYNEQFF
NA	TRBV2	TRBJ2-1	TRBD1	CASKQDRNNEQFF
many	TRBV9	TRBJ2-6	NA	CASSVSGANVLTF
NA	TRBV28	TRBJ1-1	NA	CASNSLGGPLNTEAFF
many	TRBV24-1	TRBJ1-2	TRBD1	CATSDSTGGTPYGYTF
NA	TRBV12-3/TRBV12-4	TRBJ1-1	TRBD1	CASSSGGNTEAFF
many	TRBV6-1	TRBJ1-4	NA	CASAVGEREKLFF
NA	TRBV13	TRBJ1-1	NA	CASSLGQGAFF
NA	TRBV5-1	TRBJ2-7	NA	CASSQGGASYEQYF
NA	TRBV11-2	TRBJ2-3	TRBD2	CASSSTSGGVFGTDTQYF
NA	TRBV20-1	TRBJ2-7	NA	CSASSVSSGVYEQYF
NA	TRBV5-1	TRBJ2-7	TRBD1	CASSFRQGRTYEQYF